The 29 T cell receptor beta chains below all came from one sample that was sequenced in a study of tumor and adjacent non-tumor tissue in lung cancer. A modified ARM-PCR protocol with three rounds of nested PCR amplified TCRbeta. TCRdb itself ran the multiplex PCR reads through MiXCR, one entry per CDR3 protein. The data show about 66,000 distinct CDR3 sequences, around three quarters seen once. This sample's RNA came from whole unsorted tissue. The sample consisted of lung tumor tissue. The receptors derive from a man aged 60-69 years with non-small cell lung cancer.

This clonotype was observed a few times. A read error may explain this, as a much larger clone is one base away. This rearrangement joins TRBV5-6 to TRBJ2-5; tentatively, D is TRBD2 (6 bases). CDR1 and CDR2 from the germline V gene are SGHDT and YYEEEE. This CDR3 comprises 15 residues. Trimming removed 4 bases at V and 13 bases at J, with 26 bases between. CDR3 sequence: CASSPTGTDEEPRYF. CDR3 nucleotides: TGTGCCAGCAGCCCGACCGGGACTGATGAAGAGCCCCGGTACTTC.

The chain joins TRBV11-1 to TRBJ2-5; D is unclear. Germline CDR1 SGHAT, CDR2 FQDESV (reference sequence). The CDR3 contains 14 residues. V lost 8 bases, J lost 3 bases, and 16 bases lay in between. In nucleotides, the CDR3 is TGTGCCAGCCGCAAAGACATGTACAAAGAGACCCAGTACTTC. It specifies CASRKDMYKETQYF.

Concerning this clonotype: It is likely a read error, because the conserved phenylalanine at the end of the CDR3 is missing. This rearrangement joins TRBV6-5 to TRBJ2-2; 11 nucleotides match TRBD2. Per the germline V gene, CDR1 is MNHEY and CDR2 is SVGAGI. The CDR3 contains 18 residues. The CDR3: CASSYRTLAGGTTGKLFL. In DNA form, the CDR3 reads TGTGCCAGCAGTTACAGGACGTTAGCGGGAGGGACCACCGGGAAGCTGTTTCTT.

As regards this clonotype: One junction end disagrees with the germline gene, perhaps due to a read error. CDR3 in amino acids: CASFSAAGYNEQLF. For the CDR3, the DNA is TGTGCCAGCTTCTCCGCAGCAGGGTACAATGAGCAGTTGTTC. This chain connects TRBV6-1 to TRBJ2-1, with D possibly TRBD1 on 5 matching bases. Germline CDR1 and CDR2: MNHNS and SASEGT. CDR3 length: 14 amino acids.

In this sample, this clonotype turned up many times. This chain links TRBV5-4 with TRBJ2-3, with 14 bases lining up with TRBD2. Germline assignment: CDR1 SGHNT and CDR2 YYREEE (reference sequence). The CDR3 sequence is 16 residues long. V shed 4 bases and J 4 bases; nucleotides not matched to a gene: 5. The DNA for the CDR3 is TGTGCCAGCAGCCGGCGACTAGCGGGAGGGGCAGATACGCAGTATTTT. Residues: CASSRRLAGGADTQYF.

The chain carries TRBV2 and TRBJ2-1; unclear D gene. V was pared by 8 bases and J by 6 bases, with 14 bases between. Germline V gene data show CDR1 as SNHLY and CDR2 as FYNNEI. The CDR3 extends over 13 amino acids. The DNA for the CDR3 is TGTGCCAGCGGTCATGGGTTGGGCAATGAGCAGTTCTTC. Residues: CASGHGLGNEQFF.

The genes are TRBV5-4 and TRBJ2-2; the D gene is possibly TRBD1 (6 bases). The CDR3 consists of 15 residues. Per the germline V gene, CDR1 is SGHNT and CDR2 is YYREEE (reference sequence). The V gene lost 7 bases and the J gene lost 9 bases, with 22 bases spanning the gap. The CDR3 loop is CASGVQDSLARELFF. The CDR3 region has the DNA TGTGCCAGCGGTGTCCAGGACAGTTTAGCCCGGGAGCTGTTTTTT.

The genes are TRBV29-1 and TRBJ2-4, with 8 bases fitting TRBD2. This CDR3 region has 16 residues. Trimming cost V 1 base and J 11 bases; bases outside gene matches: 16. Germline CDR1 is SQVTM and CDR2 is ANQGSEA. CDR3 bases: TGCAGCGTTGAAGCCGAAGGAACTAGCGGCGAAAATGTTCAGTACTTC. Its translation is CSVEAEGTSGENVQYF.

The chain carries TRBV10-3 and TRBJ1-6, with a tentative D call TRBD1 (5 bases). The V gene lost 3 bases and the J gene lost 14 bases, with 20 bases spanning the gap. The CDR3 loop spans 15 amino acids. Germline CDR1 ENHRY, CDR2 SYGVKD. CDR3 nucleotides: TGTGCCATCAGTGATCATTTGACAGCGTACTCAGCCCTCCACTTT. Amino acid sequence: CAISDHLTAYSALHF.

This clonotype occurred many times. The chain employs TRBV10-3 and TRBJ2-3; a possible D gene is TRBD1 (5 bases). Looked up from germline, CDR1 is ENHRY and CDR2 is SYGVKD. V dropped 3 bases and J dropped 4 bases, with 8 bases sitting between them. The CDR3 sequence is 13 residues long. The CDR3 here is CAISEVGPDTQYF. The DNA for the CDR3 is TGTGCCATCAGTGAAGTGGGGCCAGATACGCAGTATTTT.

Worth noting for this clonotype: A junction end diverges from the germline sequence, so it may reflect a read error. The rearrangement uses TRBV6-6 and TRBJ2-2; 7 positions match TRBD2. The length of the CDR3 is 15 residues. From germline, CDR1 is MNHNY and CDR2 SVGAGI (reference sequence). CDR3 coding DNA: TGTACCAGCAGTGGTTCTAGCGGGAACACCGGGGAGCTGTTTTTT. Protein product: CTSSGSSGNTGELFF.

Turning to this clonotype: At one end, the junction sequence differs from germline, possibly due to a read error. The chain uses TRBV6-5 and TRBJ2-7, with 7 bases matching TRBD1. In germline, CDR1 is MNHEY, CDR2 SVGAGI. CDR3 length: 15 amino acids. The CDR3, as DNA: TGTGGCAGCGGTTACGGAACTGGACAGGTTTACGAGCAGTACTTC. Amino acids: CGSGYGTGQVYEQYF.

V usage is TRBV19 and J usage is TRBJ1-1; TRBD1 aligns across 7 bases. J gave up 10 bases and V 5 bases, and 7 bases lay outside the gene matches. The CDR3 sequence is 12 residues long. Germline CDR1 LNHDA, CDR2 SQIVND (reference sequence). CDR3 DNA: TGTGCCAGTAGTGGATCAGGGGGGCCAGCTTTCTTT. As protein: CASSGSGGPAFF. Together with reference TRBV19 and TRBJ1-1, the CDR3 gives the full variable domain: DGGITQSPKYLFRKEGQNVTLSCEQNLNHDAMYWYRQDPGQGLRLIYYSQIVNDFQKGDIAEGYSVSREKKESFPLTVTSAQKNPTAFYLCASSGSGGPAFFGQGTRLTVV.

The rearrangement uses TRBV20-1 and TRBJ1-4, with 7 positions matching TRBD1. The CDR3 consists of 14 residues. Germline V gene data show CDR1 as DFQATT and CDR2 as SNEGSKA (reference sequence). V lost 6 bases, J lost 8 bases, and 12 bases stayed unmatched. The CDR3 reads CSAIGTEIGEKLFF. For the CDR3, the DNA is TGCAGTGCCATAGGGACAGAAATAGGGGAAAAACTGTTTTTT.

On this clonotype: Here the CDR3 omits its conserved ending phenylalanine or tryptophan, so a read error is the likely source. No DNA is shown, since the ends of the CDR3 on it are uncertain; the CDR3 is the one TCRdb lists. This chain joins TRBV21-1 and TRBJ2-5. TRBV21-1 is flagged as a pseudogene. The length of the CDR3 is 13 amino acids, counting both ends. This CDR3 reads CASCNLFFGTQYS.

This clonotype was seen at least ten times. The chain recombines TRBV12-3 or TRBV12-4 with TRBJ2-7; the match to TRBD2 covers 13 bases. The CDR3 totals 17 residues. J gave up 5 bases and V 5 bases, and 12 bases lay outside the gene matches. The CDR3 region is CASSLTSGRAFAHEQYF. The CDR3 nucleotides are TGTGCCAGCAGTCTTACTAGCGGGAGGGCCTTTGCCCACGAGCAGTACTTC.

J is TRBJ1-1 and V is TRBV12-3 or TRBV12-4, with 12 bases that match TRBD1. The CDR3 is 16 amino acids. The CDR3, as DNA: TGTACTAGCAGTTTCGGGACAGGGGGCATGAACACTGAAGCTTTCTTT. Translation gives CTSSFGTGGMNTEAFF.

This clonotype showed up many times. CDR3 region: CSAPTNPTEAFF. In DNA, the CDR3 is TGCAGTGCCCCCACAAACCCCACTGAAGCTTTCTTT. The genes are TRBV20-1 and TRBJ1-1; D is undetermined. CDR3 length: 12 residues. Trimming pared 6 bases from V and 4 bases from J, leaving 12 bases between. CDR1 and CDR2 from the germline V gene are DFQATT and SNEGSKA (reference sequence).

The chain uses TRBV20-1 and TRBJ2-1; no clear D gene. Germline V gene data show CDR1 as DFQATT and CDR2 as SNEGSKA (reference sequence). This CDR3 comprises 12 residues. V dropped 0 bases and J dropped 11 bases, with 11 bases sitting between them. The CDR3 spells CSARDLIWKQFF. The CDR3 nucleotides read TGCAGTGCTAGAGACTTGATATGGAAGCAGTTCTTC.

To note about this clonotype: At one of its ends the junction is not consistent with the germline gene, which may arise from a read error. The chain couples TRBV6-1 to TRBJ2-7; D possibly corresponds to TRBD2 (5 bases). The CDR3 extends over 17 amino acids. Germline V gives CDR1 MNHNS, CDR2 SASEGT. CDR3 region: CARSDVLMDLFNDEQYF. CDR3 bases: TGTGCCAGAAGTGACGTTCTAATGGACTTATTCAACGACGAGCAGTACTTC.

The table lists this clonotype with a count of one. Mismatch with germline at one junction end may stem from a read error. The chain is built from TRBV29-1 and TRBJ2-5, with 9 bases that match TRBD1. Germline V gives CDR1 SQVTM, CDR2 ANQGSEA. This CDR3 is 15 amino acids long. CDR3 bases: TGCAGCGCCGTAGGACAGGGGCGCGTAGGAGAGACCCAGAACTTC. Amino acids: CSAVGQGRVGETQNF.

This clonotype has a single count. A read error may produce the germline difference seen at one junction end. The chain recombines TRBV20-1 with TRBJ2-1, with a possible D match to TRBD2 (5 bases). In germline, CDR1 is DFQATT, CDR2 SNEGSKA (reference sequence). This CDR3 has 15 amino acids. This chain's CDR3 is CSTRTSSERRNEQFF. The CDR3 DNA is TGCAGTACTAGAACGAGTAGCGAACGAAGGAATGAGCAGTTCTTC.

A note on this clonotype: Because it lacks the conserved phenylalanine or tryptophan at the end, this CDR3 is likely a read error. This chain connects TRBV29-1 to TRBJ2-5; 9 bases map to TRBD1. Germline CDR1 is SQVTM and CDR2 is ANQGSEA. This CDR3 is 14 amino acids long. In DNA, the CDR3 is TGTAGCGTTGATCGGGACAGGGTTTCGGAGACCCAGTACCTC. Translating it yields CSVDRDRVSETQYL.

This chain links TRBV2 with TRBJ1-4; weak D call: TRBD1 (6 bases). The germline V gene has CDR1 SNHLY and CDR2 FYNNEI. The V end lost 8 bases, the J end lost 8 bases, and 15 bases lay between the germline ends. The CDR3 runs 13 residues. The CDR3 region has the DNA TGTGCCAGCGCCGAGGGGACACAGGAAAAACTGTTTTTT. Its translation is CASAEGTQEKLFF.

The J gene is TRBJ2-7, the V gene TRBV6-5; D is tentatively TRBD1 or TRBD2 (6 bases each). This CDR3 comprises 14 residues. From germline, CDR1 is MNHEY and CDR2 SVGAGI. Trimming took 6 bases from V and 2 from J, leaving 14 bases between them. CDR3 sequence: CASRLGGGTYEQYF. CDR3 nucleotides: TGTGCCAGCAGACTCGGGGGCGGGACCTACGAGCAGTACTTC.

The chain uses TRBV6-5 and TRBJ2-2, with D perhaps TRBD2 (6 bases). The CDR3 sequence is 14 residues long. CDR1 and CDR2 (germline): MNHEY, SVGAGI. V lost 8 bases and J 2 bases, leaving 12 bases between the germline ends. The CDR3 here is CASRDSLNTGELFF. In DNA, the CDR3 is TGTGCCAGCCGGGACTCGTTAAACACCGGGGAGCTGTTTTTT.

The chain couples TRBV7-9 to TRBJ2-5, with D possibly called TRBD1 or TRBD2 (6 bases each). Germline-derived CDR1 and CDR2 are SEHNR and FQNEAQ (reference sequence). The CDR3 spans 19 residues. V shed 8 bases and J shed 5 bases, with 33 bases lying between them. The CDR3 sequence is CASCSLLGGFGGQGETQYF. The DNA for the CDR3 is TGTGCCAGCTGCTCTTTACTCGGAGGCTTCGGAGGGCAGGGGGAGACCCAGTACTTC.

Turning to this clonotype: The junction departs from the called germline gene at one end, perhaps through a read error. This chain joins TRBV20-1 and TRBJ2-7; 9 bases are a match to TRBD2. The germline CDR1 and CDR2 sequences are DFQATT and SNEGSKA (reference sequence). The CDR3 totals 15 residues. This CDR3 is CSARLAGGPEYEQCF. In nucleotides, the CDR3 is TGTAGTGCTAGATTGGCGGGAGGGCCGGAGTACGAGCAGTGCTTC.

V gene TRBV6-6 combines with J gene TRBJ2-7; possible D gene TRBD2, 6 bases. V lost 7 bases to trimming and J lost 4 bases, with 11 bases between them. This CDR3 contains 12 residues. Per the germline V gene, CDR1 is MNHNY and CDR2 is SVGAGI (reference sequence). The DNA of the CDR3 is TGTGCCAGCATGGAGGGCGGATACGAGCAGTACGTC. Amino acids: CASMEGGYEQYV.